What follows are 14 T cell receptor beta chains derived from one specimen sequenced in a study of T cells in localized non-small cell lung cancer. This table comes from immunoSEQ multiplex PCR, and its TCRdb copy is limited to in-frame clones, with some not included. This table holds about 52,000 clones, around nine tenths found once. Sequenced here: PBMCs, sampled before any cancer treatment. These receptor sequences come from a female donor with stage II lung adenocarcinoma.

The gene calls are TRBV9 and TRBJ2-3, with D perhaps TRBD1 or TRBD2 (7 bases each). CDR3 length: 16 amino acids. Trimming took 3 bases from V and 4 from J, leaving 18 bases between them. Germline lookup yields CDR1 SGDLS and CDR2 YYNGEE. In nucleotides, the CDR3 is TGTGCCAGCAGCGCCCAGGGGGGGGGCAGGGCAGATACGCAGTATTTT. Its translation: CASSAQGGGRADTQYF.

This rearrangement joins TRBV30 to TRBJ1-2; 11 nucleotides align to TRBD1. Germline lookup yields CDR1 GTSNPN and CDR2 SVGIG (reference sequence). The trim removed 3 bases at V and 6 bases at J, leaving 6 bases unmatched. The CDR3 totals 14 residues. The CDR3 loop is CAWSGQGAYDGYTF. In nucleotides, the CDR3 is TGTGCCTGGAGCGGACAGGGGGCGTATGATGGCTACACCTTC.

J is TRBJ1-2 and V is TRBV6-5; unclear D gene. Germline V gives CDR1 MNHEY, CDR2 SVGAGI. CDR3 length: 11 residues. V lost 7 bases and J lost 3, with 6 bases in between. CDR3 DNA sequence: TGTGCCAGCAAGTCCTACTATGGCTACACCTTC. Protein sequence: CASKSYYGYTF.

The chain carries TRBV5-4 and TRBJ1-2; D perhaps matches TRBD1 (6 bases). Trimming took 0 bases from V and 6 from J, leaving 18 bases between them. This CDR3 region has 16 residues. Germline CDR1 SGHNT, CDR2 YYREEE (reference sequence). The CDR3, as DNA: TGTGCCAGCAGCTTGGAGGGGGGAAAAGGACTTAATGGCTACACCTTC. Translation: CASSLEGGKGLNGYTF.

This chain links TRBV5-1 with TRBJ1-5; the D is unclear. There are 14 residues in the CDR3. V was cut by 1 base and J by 9 bases, with 14 bases left in between. Looked up from germline, CDR1 is SGHRS and CDR2 is YFSETQ. The CDR3: CASSLSGSQSPQHF. DNA of the CDR3: TGCGCCAGCAGCTTGTCGGGCTCCCAATCGCCCCAGCATTTT.

This clone was counted once. V and J are TRBV7-3 and TRBJ2-3, with 15 bases matching TRBD2. The CDR3 has 16 residues. Germline assignment: CDR1 SGHTA and CDR2 FQGTGA. The J segment lost 3 bases and the V segment lost 4 bases, leaving 2 bases of the junction unmatched. CDR3 in DNA: TGTGCCAGCAGCTCGGGACTAGCGGGGGGAACAGATACGCAGTATTTT. Amino acids: CASSSGLAGGTDTQYF.

The V call is TRBV4-2, the J call TRBJ1-4; D is undetermined. Trimming took 4 bases from V and 3 from J, leaving 12 bases between them. The CDR3 consists of 15 residues. Germline loops: CDR1 LGHNA, CDR2 YNFKEQ. DNA for the CDR3: TGTGCCAGCAGCCTCTCCCGGGGTTCTAATGAAAAACTGTTTTTT. This encodes CASSLSRGSNEKLFF.

The rearrangement uses TRBV11-2 and TRBJ1-2; D ambiguous. This CDR3 is 16 amino acids long. Deletions cut 4 bases from V and 0 bases from J, with 15 bases between. The germline V gene has CDR1 SGHAT and CDR2 FQNNGV. The CDR3 nucleotides read TGTGCCAGCAGCTCGATTAGCAGGATAGCTAACTATGGCTACACCTTC. Translation gives CASSSISRIANYGYTF. The whole variable domain, remainder taken from reference TRBV11-2 and TRBJ1-2, is EAGVAQSPRYKIIEKRQSVAFWCNPISGHATLYWYQQILGQGPKLLIQFQNNGVVDDSQLPKDRFSAERLKGVDSTLKIQPAKLEDSAVYLCASSSISRIANYGYTFGSGTRLTVV.

The gene calls are TRBV9 and TRBJ2-3; no clear D. The CDR3 is 13 amino acids. Per the germline V gene, CDR1 is SGDLS and CDR2 is YYNGEE. V was cut by 3 bases and J by 2 bases, with 7 bases left in between. In DNA, the CDR3 is TGTGCCAGCAGCGGAGACTTCACAGATACGCAGTATTTT. It codes for CASSGDFTDTQYF.

Here the CDR3 reads CASNSPGLSYGYTF. The CDR3 coding sequence is TGTGCCAGTAATTCACCCGGCCTTTCCTATGGCTACACCTTC. This chain connects TRBV19 to TRBJ1-2; D remains unclear. V was cut by 7 bases and J by 4 bases, with 16 bases left in between. Germline CDR1 reads LNHDA; CDR2 reads SQIVND (reference sequence). This CDR3 contains 14 residues.

Only a few counts were recorded for this clone. The rearrangement links TRBV6-5 to TRBJ1-1; D call uncertain. The CDR3 is 11 amino acids. Germline V lookup: CDR1 MNHEY, CDR2 SVGAGI. V gave up 7 bases and J gave up 9 bases, with 12 bases separating them. CDR3 region: CASNFGMQAFF. CDR3 sequence (DNA): TGTGCCAGCAACTTCGGGATGCAAGCTTTCTTT.

This sequence joins TRBV19 and TRBJ1-4; D uncertain. With 1 base removed from V and 12 bases from J, the gap between germline ends came to 9 bases. This CDR3 has 12 residues. The germline gives CDR1 LNHDA, CDR2 SQIVND (reference sequence). The CDR3 region is CASSIGDWELFF. DNA for the CDR3: TGTGCCAGTAGTATAGGGGATTGGGAACTGTTTTTT.

V gene TRBV2 combines with J gene TRBJ2-5; D might be TRBD1 (6 bases). Germline loops: CDR1 SNHLY, CDR2 FYNNEI. V was shortened by 2 bases and J by 5 bases, with 15 bases between the two germline ends. CDR3 size: 15 residues. The CDR3 region is CASSERTEGVETQYF. CDR3 in DNA: TGTGCCAGCAGTGAAAGGACAGAAGGTGTCGAGACCCAGTACTTC.

The chain links TRBV7-9 to TRBJ2-7; 9 bases are a match to TRBD1. The germline V gene has CDR1 SEHNR and CDR2 FQNEAQ (reference sequence). This CDR3 is 15 amino acids long. Losses at the gene ends were 2 bases for V and 2 bases for J; bases not matched to a gene: 4. CDR3 loop: CASSLKGQGPYEQYF. For the CDR3, the DNA is TGTGCCAGCAGCTTAAAGGGACAGGGACCCTACGAGCAGTACTTC.